The 5 T cell receptor beta chains presented below share a single source sample, sequenced in a study of cytotoxic CD8 clonotypes in ibrutinib-treated CLL. Profiling relied on immunoSEQ multiplex PCR, and the TCRdb table lists in-frame clones only, not all of them. The table lists 330,000 or so clones, over 55% of them singletons. The sequencing used PBMCs, collected after 36 months of ibrutinib treatment. Receptors were obtained from a human donor with chronic lymphocytic leukemia.

Only a few counts were recorded for this clone. The rearrangement uses TRBV5-1 and TRBJ2-2; D tentatively reads TRBD1 or TRBD2 (5 bases each). V lost 0 bases, J lost 3 bases, and 15 bases lay in between. The germline V gene encodes CDR1 SGHRS and CDR2 YFSETQ. CDR3 size: 17 residues. CDR3 DNA: TGCGCCAGCAGCTTGGGACCGAGGGGTCTTGACACCGGGGAGCTGTTTTTT. Protein: CASSLGPRGLDTGELFF.

This chain uses TRBV27 with TRBJ2-1, with D unclear. This CDR3 region has 14 residues. Per germline, CDR1 MNHEY and CDR2 SMNVEV (reference sequence). Trimming stripped 4 bases from V and 4 bases from J, with 11 bases between. CDR3 region: CASSYDFTYNEQFF. DNA for the CDR3: TGTGCCAGCAGTTATGACTTCACATACAATGAGCAGTTCTTC.

Comment on this clone: The junction departs from germline at one end; a sequencing error may be responsible. The chain employs TRBV9 and TRBJ1-1; TRBD1 matches at 9 bases. Looked up from germline, CDR1 is SGDLS and CDR2 is YYNGEE. CDR3 size: 14 residues. The CDR3 loop is CASSAQGAIREGFF. The CDR3 nucleotides are TGTGCCAGCAGCGCACAGGGGGCGATACGGGAAGGTTTCTTT.

This chain uses TRBV29-1 with TRBJ2-7; perhaps TRBD1 as D (6 bases). The germline V gene has CDR1 SQVTM and CDR2 ANQGSEA. CDR3 length equals 13 residues. V lost 0 bases and J lost 1, with 7 bases in between. CDR3 protein: CSVEETGSYEQYF. The CDR3, as DNA: TGCAGCGTTGAAGAGACAGGATCCTACGAGCAGTACTTC.

V gene TRBV19 combines with J gene TRBJ1-3; 9 bases are a match to TRBD1. CDR1 and CDR2 (germline): LNHDA, SQIVND (reference sequence). The CDR3 extends over 17 amino acids. The J segment lost 0 bases and the V segment lost 4 bases, leaving 7 bases of the junction unmatched. The CDR3 region has the DNA TGTGCCAGTAGTAAGCCGGGACAGGGAATCTCTGGAAACACCATATATTTT. This codes for CASSKPGQGISGNTIYF.